The 32 T cell receptor beta chains below were found in one sample sequenced in a study of shared clonotypes between healthy human individuals. TCRdb keeps only in-frame clones here, not all; method: immunoSEQ multiplex PCR. The sample holds 2 million to 2.5 million clones, approximately 95% seen once. The sequencing input was naive CD4+ T cells sorted from blood. Described subset: CD45RA+ positively selected. The receptor source for this set is a young man in good health.

This clone has a single count. Within the sample, other DNA sequences also encode this same CDR3. The chain has TRBV5-1 and TRBJ2-5; weak D call: TRBD1 (5 bases). The CDR3 runs to 14 residues. The V and J ends lost 0 bases and 4 bases respectively, with 10 bases between them. Germline V CDR1 and CDR2: SGHRS, YFSETQ. The CDR3 nucleotides are TGCGCCAGCAGCTTGGTAGGGGAAGGAGAGACCCAGTACTTC. As protein: CASSLVGEGETQYF.

The V and J genes are TRBV4-1 and TRBJ2-5; 9 bases are shared with TRBD2. The CDR3 is 17 residues long. Germline V gene data show CDR1 as MGHRA and CDR2 as YSYEKL. V lost 0 bases and J lost 1; bases outside the gene matches: 6. The CDR3 coding sequence is TGCGCCAGCAGCCAAGATGAAAGCGGGGGGACCCAAGAGACCCAGTACTTC. As protein: CASSQDESGGTQETQYF.

Only one count was recorded for this clone. The chain couples TRBV9 to TRBJ2-5; tentatively, D is TRBD1 or TRBD2 (6 bases each). Trimming took off 0 bases at V and 2 bases at J, with 17 bases between the two ends. Per germline, CDR1 SGDLS and CDR2 YYNGEE. CDR3 length: 17 amino acids. The CDR3 protein is CASSVGSGGKGQETQYF. As DNA, the CDR3 is TGTGCCAGCAGCGTAGGGTCCGGGGGCAAGGGTCAAGAGACCCAGTACTTC.

The gene calls are TRBV7-9 and TRBJ1-6; 8 bases match TRBD1. V dropped 1 base and J dropped 9; count of bases not matched to a gene: 5. The CDR3 has 15 residues. Germline V gives CDR1 SEHNR, CDR2 FQNEAQ (reference sequence). The CDR3 bases are TGTGCCAGCAGCTTAGAACCAGGGGGCAGTTCACCCCTCCACTTT. This translates into CASSLEPGGSSPLHF.

The rearrangement joins TRBV6-1 to TRBJ2-3, with 10 bases that match TRBD2. CDR1 and CDR2 (germline): MNHNS, SASEGT. The CDR3 has 15 amino acids. Trimming took 6 bases from V and 4 from J; bases not matched to a gene: 7. In DNA, the CDR3 is TGTGCCAGCAGGAGCGGGGGGGCGAACTCAGATACGCAGTATTTT. Protein sequence: CASRSGGANSDTQYF.

Notes on this clone: The junction departs from germline at one end; a sequencing error may be responsible. V is TRBV7-7 and J is TRBJ2-7; 10 bases match TRBD1. This CDR3 has 13 amino acids. CDR1 and CDR2 (germline): SSHAT, FNYEAQ (reference sequence). The CDR3 DNA is TGTGCTAGCAGCTCGGGACAGGGGCTCGAGCAGTACTTC. Its protein product is CASSSGQGLEQYF. Complete variable domain (other parts from reference TRBV7-7 and TRBJ2-7): GAGVSQSPRYKVTKRGQDVTLRCDPISSHATLYWYQQALGQGPEFLTYFNYEAQPDKSGLPSDRFSAERPEGSISTLTIQRTEQRDSAMYRCASSSGQGLEQYFGPGTRLTVT.

The J gene is TRBJ1-1, the V gene TRBV25-1, with D possibly matching TRBD1 (6 bases). The CDR3 length is 14 residues. The V end lost 5 bases, the J end lost 6 bases, and 16 bases lay between the germline ends. Germline V gene sequence: CDR1 MGHDK, CDR2 SYGVNS. CDR3 bases: TGTGCCAGCAGTAATCAGGGGCCCTCGGCTGAAGCTTTCTTT. Translation: CASSNQGPSAEAFF.

The V call is TRBV28, the J call TRBJ1-1; TRBD1 matches at 8 bases. The CDR3 covers 15 residues. J gave up 1 base and V 3 bases, and 4 bases lay outside the gene matches. The germline gives CDR1 MDHEN, CDR2 SYDVKM. CDR3 amino acids: CASSFRQGQNTEAFF. The DNA of the CDR3 is TGTGCCAGCAGTTTCCGACAGGGGCAGAACACTGAAGCTTTCTTT.

The chain carries TRBV7-2 and TRBJ2-2, with TRBD1 matching 11 bases. The CDR3 sequence is 15 residues long. Germline trimming cut 5 bases from V and 5 bases from J; bases unmatched to any gene: 4. Germline V lookup: CDR1 SGHTA, CDR2 FQGNSA. The CDR3 DNA follows: TGTGCCAGCAGCCCGGACAGGGGGCGAACCGGGGAGCTGTTTTTT. This encodes CASSPDRGRTGELFF.

The J gene is TRBJ1-6, the V gene TRBV2; D is ambiguous. CDR3 length equals 15 residues. Germline loops: CDR1 SNHLY, CDR2 FYNNEI. Trimming pared 5 bases from V and 5 bases from J, leaving 13 bases between. Here the CDR3 reads CASSLRGPDNSPLHF. The CDR3 DNA reads TGTGCCAGCAGTCTCCGTGGTCCAGATAATTCACCCCTCCACTTT.

The chain carries TRBV19 and TRBJ2-7; 9 nucleotides match TRBD2. V gave up 10 bases and J gave up 6 bases; unmatched junction bases: 10. Germline CDR1 is LNHDA and CDR2 is SQIVND (reference sequence). CDR3 length: 13 amino acids. The CDR3 DNA sequence: TGTGCCACCGGCAAGCGGGAGGCGACCGAGCAGTACTTC. Encoded protein: CATGKREATEQYF. The whole variable domain, remainder taken from reference TRBV19 and TRBJ2-7, is DGGITQSPKYLFRKEGQNVTLSCEQNLNHDAMYWYRQDPGQGLRLIYYSQIVNDFQKGDIAEGYSVSREKKESFPLTVTSAQKNPTAFYLCATGKREATEQYFGPGTRLTVT.

This clone was seen a single time. The rearrangement uses TRBV19 and TRBJ2-3; 8 positions match TRBD1. CDR3 length: 14 amino acids. Germline CDR1 reads LNHDA; CDR2 reads SQIVND (reference sequence). V trimming: 3 bases; J trimming: 6 bases; junction bases outside the gene matches: 5. In DNA form, the CDR3 reads TGTGCCAGTAGTATCCAGGGGGCCGCGGATACGCAGTATTTT. Its translation is CASSIQGAADTQYF.

The genes are TRBV15 and TRBJ1-6, with 10 bases matching TRBD1. Germline CDR1 LNHNV, CDR2 YYDKDF (reference sequence). CDR3 length: 17 residues. V gave up 5 bases and J gave up 3 bases; unmatched junction bases: 7. The CDR3 DNA sequence: TGTGCCACCAGCGCCCACCGGGACAGGGGCTATAATTCACCCCTCCACTTT. Protein: CATSAHRDRGYNSPLHF.

V gene TRBV5-4 combines with J gene TRBJ2-5; D perhaps matches TRBD1 (6 bases). The V end lost 1 base, the J end lost 3 bases, and 13 bases lay between the germline ends. The CDR3 is 15 amino acids. Germline-derived CDR1 and CDR2 are SGHNT and YYREEE (reference sequence). The CDR3 nucleotides are TGTGCCAGCAGCTTGCTGGACAGTCAAAAAGAGACCCAGTACTTC. It encodes CASSLLDSQKETQYF.

The V gene is TRBV19, the J gene TRBJ1-1; the D is unclear. V was clipped by 4 bases and J by 0 bases, with 6 bases between them. In germline, CDR1 is LNHDA, CDR2 SQIVND (reference sequence). This CDR3 comprises 13 residues. The CDR3 sequence is CASSNQLNTEAFF. Here the CDR3 DNA reads TGTGCCAGTAGTAATCAGCTGAACACTGAAGCTTTCTTT.

The chain couples TRBV28 to TRBJ2-1, with 7 bases that match TRBD2. In germline, CDR1 is MDHEN, CDR2 SYDVKM. The CDR3 spans 16 residues. J gave up 9 bases and V 3 bases, and 14 bases lay outside the gene matches. The CDR3 sequence: CASSLGLIPPLGEQFF. The DNA for the CDR3 is TGTGCCAGCAGTTTGGGACTAATCCCGCCTCTAGGTGAGCAGTTCTTC.

V usage is TRBV6-1 and J usage is TRBJ1-5; 7 bases fit TRBD1. The V segment lost 2 bases and the J segment 2 bases; nucleotides outside the gene matches: 3. The germline V gene encodes CDR1 MNHNS and CDR2 SASEGT. This CDR3 comprises 15 residues. CDR3 DNA: TGTGCCAGCAGTGAACAGGGGGGGGGCAATCAGCCCCAGCATTTT. Protein sequence: CASSEQGGGNQPQHF.

This chain connects TRBV18 to TRBJ2-1; 13 positions match TRBD2. Germline CDR1 is KGHSH and CDR2 is LQKENI. Germline trimming cut 1 base from V and 4 bases from J; bases unmatched to any gene: 4. This CDR3 is 17 amino acids long. CDR3 protein: CASSPLRLAGGYNEQFF. DNA of the CDR3: TGTGCCAGCTCACCACTCAGACTAGCGGGAGGTTACAATGAGCAGTTCTTC.

V gene TRBV5-1 combines with J gene TRBJ2-7; 7 bases line up with TRBD2. The CDR3 is 15 residues long. J lost 3 bases, V lost 0 bases, and 6 bases had no gene match. From germline, CDR1 is SGHRS and CDR2 YFSETQ. The DNA for the CDR3 is TGCGCCAGCAGCTTGGAAGCGGGGAGCGACTACGAGCAGTACTTC. Translation gives CASSLEAGSDYEQYF.

V gene TRBV2 combines with J gene TRBJ1-4; 7 bases match TRBD1. Losses at the gene ends were 6 bases for V and 2 bases for J; bases not matched to a gene: 12. The germline V gene has CDR1 SNHLY and CDR2 FYNNEI. The CDR3 length is 17 residues. CDR3 residues: CASSPGGEGATNEKLFF. In nucleotides, the CDR3 is TGTGCCAGCAGCCCTGGTGGGGAGGGGGCGACTAATGAAAAACTGTTTTTT. Combining the CDR3 with reference TRBV2 and TRBJ1-4 gives the whole variable domain EPEVTQTPSHQVTQMGQEVILRCVPISNHLYFYWYRQILGQKVEFLVSFYNNEISEKSEIFDDQFSVERPDGSNFTLKIRSTKLEDSAMYFCASSPGGEGATNEKLFFGSGTQLSVL.

In this sample, this clone turned up once. V is TRBV6-1 and J is TRBJ2-3; D remains unclear. The germline V gene encodes CDR1 MNHNS and CDR2 SASEGT. Trimming removed 6 bases at V and 6 bases at J, with 19 bases between. This CDR3 region has 15 residues. CDR3 nucleotide sequence: TGTGCCAGCAGGATTTATACGACGGTGAGGGATACGCAGTATTTT. Its translation: CASRIYTTVRDTQYF.

The rearrangement links TRBV10-3 to TRBJ2-3, with D perhaps TRBD2 (6 bases). The ends were cut back, 6 bases at V and 4 bases at J, with 14 bases in the middle. The CDR3 runs to 14 residues. Germline V lookup: CDR1 ENHRY, CDR2 SYGVKD. The CDR3 DNA reads as TGTGCCATCAGGGGGGACTCCAACGCAGATACGCAGTATTTT. Amino acids: CAIRGDSNADTQYF.

This clone was seen more than once but under ten times. The J gene is TRBJ1-5, the V gene TRBV18; D not resolved. The CDR3 is 16 amino acids. Germline CDR1 KGHSH, CDR2 LQKENI. Trimming pared 0 bases from V and 0 bases from J, leaving 9 bases between. The CDR3 sequence: CASSPPNADSNQPQHF. CDR3 nucleotide sequence: TGTGCCAGCTCACCACCGAACGCAGATAGCAATCAGCCCCAGCATTTT.

The chain uses TRBV6-5 and TRBJ1-5; 7 nucleotides match TRBD1. The CDR3 totals 15 residues. The V gene end was trimmed by 8 bases and the J gene end by 4 bases; junction bases not matched to a gene: 11. From germline, CDR1 is MNHEY and CDR2 SVGAGI. CDR3: CASGPVARGNQPQHF. The CDR3 DNA sequence: TGTGCCAGCGGACCAGTGGCCAGGGGGAATCAGCCCCAGCATTTT.

The V and J genes are TRBV5-1 and TRBJ2-5, with 14 bases that match TRBD2. This CDR3 is built from 16 residues. V was clipped by 4 bases and J by 2 bases; unmatched bases: 4. CDR1 SGHRS and CDR2 YFSETQ come from the germline V gene. The CDR3 nucleotides are TGCGCCAGCAGCCCCTGGACTAGCGGGGGGCAAGAGACCCAGTACTTC. It specifies CASSPWTSGGQETQYF.

V and J are TRBV11-2 and TRBJ2-5; weak D call: TRBD1 (5 bases). CDR1 and CDR2 from the germline V gene are SGHAT and FQNNGV. V lost 5 bases to trimming and J lost 2 bases, with 9 bases between them. The CDR3 runs 13 residues. The CDR3, as DNA: TGTGCCAGCAGCGTAGGGGTGCAAGAGACCCAGTACTTC. This codes for CASSVGVQETQYF.

V is TRBV2 and J is TRBJ1-5, with 7 bases fitting TRBD1. Germline CDR1 SNHLY, CDR2 FYNNEI. V gave up 6 bases and J gave up 2 bases; unmatched junction bases: 13. This CDR3 has 17 residues. The CDR3 DNA is TGTGCCAGCAGCCCGATGAACGTAGGGGGCGGCAATCAGCCCCAGCATTTT. This gives the protein CASSPMNVGGGNQPQHF.

This clone has just one count. The chain employs TRBV7-9 and TRBJ2-5; possible D gene TRBD1, 5 bases. Germline V CDR1 and CDR2: SEHNR, FQNEAQ (reference sequence). Trimming pared 5 bases from V and 11 bases from J, leaving 24 bases between. This CDR3 contains 15 residues. In nucleotides, the CDR3 is TGTGCCAGCAGCATGGGGCAGGGAAGACCAGTGGAGCAGTACTTC. This codes for CASSMGQGRPVEQYF.

The chain uses TRBV19 and TRBJ2-7; 7 bases line up with TRBD1. After removal of 3 bases from V and 2 bases from J, the junction contained 7 bases not matched to a gene. The CDR3 extends over 15 amino acids. Germline lookup yields CDR1 LNHDA and CDR2 SQIVND (reference sequence). The CDR3 loop reads CASSIDGTVAYEQYF. The CDR3 DNA is TGTGCCAGTAGTATCGACGGGACAGTAGCCTACGAGCAGTACTTC.

The chain carries TRBV6-5 and TRBJ2-7, with D tentatively TRBD2 (6 bases). The CDR3 runs to 14 residues. Trimming pared 6 bases from V and 4 bases from J, leaving 16 bases between. Per the germline V gene, CDR1 is MNHEY and CDR2 is SVGAGI. The DNA for the CDR3 is TGTGCCAGCAGGCGGGGTGCGGAGATATACGAGCAGTACTTC. As protein: CASRRGAEIYEQYF.

A word on this clone: Other nucleotide sequences from this sample produce the same CDR3. The chain uses TRBV5-6 and TRBJ2-1, with D unresolved. The CDR3 spans 15 residues. With 1 base removed from V and 0 bases from J, the gap between germline ends came to 8 bases. Germline V gene lookup returns CDR1 SGHDT and CDR2 YYEEEE. This CDR3 is CASSLPGSSYNEQFF. The CDR3 DNA sequence: TGTGCCAGCAGCTTGCCAGGAAGCTCCTACAATGAGCAGTTCTTC.

J is TRBJ1-1 and V is TRBV7-2; possible D gene TRBD1, 6 bases. Germline V gene data show CDR1 as SGHTA and CDR2 as FQGNSA. CDR3 length: 16 amino acids. The V gene lost 7 bases and the J gene lost 0 bases, with 18 bases spanning the gap. CDR3 protein: CASIPDGGVMNTEAFF. The CDR3 region has the DNA TGTGCCAGCATCCCCGACGGGGGCGTAATGAACACTGAAGCTTTCTTT.